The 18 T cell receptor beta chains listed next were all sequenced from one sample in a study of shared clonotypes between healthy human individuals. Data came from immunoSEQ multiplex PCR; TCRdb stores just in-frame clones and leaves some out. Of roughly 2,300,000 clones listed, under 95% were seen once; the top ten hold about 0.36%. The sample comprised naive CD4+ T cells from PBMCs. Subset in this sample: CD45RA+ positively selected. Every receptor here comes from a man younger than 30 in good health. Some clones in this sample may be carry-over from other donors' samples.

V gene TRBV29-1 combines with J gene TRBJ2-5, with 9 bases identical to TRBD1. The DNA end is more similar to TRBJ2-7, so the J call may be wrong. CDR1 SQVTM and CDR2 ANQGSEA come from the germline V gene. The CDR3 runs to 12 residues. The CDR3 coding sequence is TGCAGCGTGACAGGGGGATACTCCGAGCAGTACTTC. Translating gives CSVTGGYSEQYF.

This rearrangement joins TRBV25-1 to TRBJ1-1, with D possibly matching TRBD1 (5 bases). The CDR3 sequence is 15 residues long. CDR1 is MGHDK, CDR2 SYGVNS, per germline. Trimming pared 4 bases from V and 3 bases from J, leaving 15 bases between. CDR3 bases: TGTGCCAGCAGTGGGCGGACATCGGGGGACACTGAAGCTTTCTTT. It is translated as CASSGRTSGDTEAFF.

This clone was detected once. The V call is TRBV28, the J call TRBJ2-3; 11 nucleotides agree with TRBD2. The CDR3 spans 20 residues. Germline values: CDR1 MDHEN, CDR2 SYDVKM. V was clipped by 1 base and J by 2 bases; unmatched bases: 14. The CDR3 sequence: CASSLFPLLTSGTATDTQYF. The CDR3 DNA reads TGTGCCAGCAGTTTATTCCCCCTCCTGACTAGCGGGACAGCCACAGATACGCAGTATTTT.

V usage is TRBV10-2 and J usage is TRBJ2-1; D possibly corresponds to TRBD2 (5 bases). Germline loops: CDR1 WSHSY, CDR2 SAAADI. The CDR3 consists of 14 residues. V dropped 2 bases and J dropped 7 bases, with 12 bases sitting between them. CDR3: CASSEDGIGNEQFF. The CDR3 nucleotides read TGCGCCAGCAGTGAGGACGGGATAGGAAATGAGCAGTTCTTC.

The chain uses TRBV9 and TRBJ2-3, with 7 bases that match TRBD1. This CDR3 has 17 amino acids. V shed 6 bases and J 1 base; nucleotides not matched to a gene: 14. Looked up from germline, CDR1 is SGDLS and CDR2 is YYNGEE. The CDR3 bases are TGTGCCAGCAACAAGGGGGCTAGCAAATACCGCACAGATACGCAGTATTTT. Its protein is CASNKGASKYRTDTQYF.

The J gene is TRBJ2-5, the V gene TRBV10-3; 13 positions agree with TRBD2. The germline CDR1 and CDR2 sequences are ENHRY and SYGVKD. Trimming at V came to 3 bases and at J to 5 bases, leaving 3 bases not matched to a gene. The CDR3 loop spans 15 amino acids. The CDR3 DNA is TGTGCCATCAGTGAACTAGCGGGAGGGTTTGAGACCCAGTACTTC. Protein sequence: CAISELAGGFETQYF.

CDR3 protein: CASSLGSGGKDTQYF. The DNA for the CDR3 is TGCGCCAGCAGCTTGGGGTCGGGCGGGAAGGATACGCAGTATTTT. This chain joins TRBV5-1 and TRBJ2-3; D is possibly TRBD2 (6 bases). The length of the CDR3 is 15 residues. V was shortened by 0 bases and J by 6 bases, with 14 bases between the two germline ends. Germline V lookup: CDR1 SGHRS, CDR2 YFSETQ.

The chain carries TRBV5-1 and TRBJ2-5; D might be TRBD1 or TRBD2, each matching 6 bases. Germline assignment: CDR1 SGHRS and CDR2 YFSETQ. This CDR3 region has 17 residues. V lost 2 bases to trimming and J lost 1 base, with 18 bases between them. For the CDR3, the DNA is TGCGCCAGCAGCTTAGGAGGGGGGCAGAGGACCCAAGAGACCCAGTACTTC. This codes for CASSLGGGQRTQETQYF.

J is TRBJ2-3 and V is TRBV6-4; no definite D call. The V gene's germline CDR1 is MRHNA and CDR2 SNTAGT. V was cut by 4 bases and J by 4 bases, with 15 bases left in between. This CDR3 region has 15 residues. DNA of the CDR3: TGTGCCAGCAGTGTCCGCCCCTTCTCAGCAGATACGCAGTATTTT. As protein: CASSVRPFSADTQYF.

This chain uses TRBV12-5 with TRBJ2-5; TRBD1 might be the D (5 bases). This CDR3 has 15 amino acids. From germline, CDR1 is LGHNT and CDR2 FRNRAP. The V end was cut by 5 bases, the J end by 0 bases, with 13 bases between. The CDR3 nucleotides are TGTGCTAGTGGTGGGAACCCAGGGTACCAAGAGACCCAGTACTTC. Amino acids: CASGGNPGYQETQYF.

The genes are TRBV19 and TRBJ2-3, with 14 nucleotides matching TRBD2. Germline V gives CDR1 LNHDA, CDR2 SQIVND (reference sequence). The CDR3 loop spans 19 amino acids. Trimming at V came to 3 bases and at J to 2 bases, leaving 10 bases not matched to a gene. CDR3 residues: CASSIWGTSGRPPTDTQYF. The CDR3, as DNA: TGTGCCAGTAGTATCTGGGGGACTAGCGGGAGACCCCCCACAGATACGCAGTATTTT.

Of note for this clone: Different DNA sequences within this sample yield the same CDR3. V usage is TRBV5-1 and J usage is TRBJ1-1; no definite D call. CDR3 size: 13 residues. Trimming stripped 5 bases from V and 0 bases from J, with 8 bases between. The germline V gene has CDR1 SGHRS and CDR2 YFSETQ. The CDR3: CASSQEMNTEAFF. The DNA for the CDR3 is TGCGCCAGCAGTCAGGAGATGAACACTGAAGCTTTCTTT.

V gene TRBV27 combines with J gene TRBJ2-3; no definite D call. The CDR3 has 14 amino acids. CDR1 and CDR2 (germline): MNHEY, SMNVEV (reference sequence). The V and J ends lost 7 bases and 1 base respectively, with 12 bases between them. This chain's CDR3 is CASIPKLGTDTQYF. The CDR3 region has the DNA TGTGCCAGCATCCCCAAACTCGGCACAGATACGCAGTATTTT.

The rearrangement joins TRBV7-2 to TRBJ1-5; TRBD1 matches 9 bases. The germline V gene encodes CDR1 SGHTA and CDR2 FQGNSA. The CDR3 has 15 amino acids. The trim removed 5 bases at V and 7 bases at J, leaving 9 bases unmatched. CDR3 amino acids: CASSLTGGAGQPQHF. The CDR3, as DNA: TGTGCCAGCAGCCTAACAGGGGGCGCGGGACAGCCCCAGCATTTT.

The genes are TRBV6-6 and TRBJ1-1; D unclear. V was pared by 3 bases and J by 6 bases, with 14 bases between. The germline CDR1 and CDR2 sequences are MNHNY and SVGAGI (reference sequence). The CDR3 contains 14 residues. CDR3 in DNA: TGTGCCAGCAGTTATTTCGTCTTCCCCCCTGAAGCTTTCTTT. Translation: CASSYFVFPPEAFF.

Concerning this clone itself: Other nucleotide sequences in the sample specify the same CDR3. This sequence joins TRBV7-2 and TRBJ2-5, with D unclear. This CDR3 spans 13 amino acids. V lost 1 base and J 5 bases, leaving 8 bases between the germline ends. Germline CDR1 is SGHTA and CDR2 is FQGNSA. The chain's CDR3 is CASSLVRAETQYF. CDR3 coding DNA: TGTGCCAGCAGCTTAGTCCGTGCGGAGACCCAGTACTTC. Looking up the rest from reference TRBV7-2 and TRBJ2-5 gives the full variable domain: GAGVSQSPSNKVTEKGKDVELRCDPISGHTALYWYRQSLGQGLEFLIYFQGNSAPDKSGLPSDRFSAERTGGSVSTLTIQRTQQEDSAVYLCASSLVRAETQYFGPGTRLLVL.

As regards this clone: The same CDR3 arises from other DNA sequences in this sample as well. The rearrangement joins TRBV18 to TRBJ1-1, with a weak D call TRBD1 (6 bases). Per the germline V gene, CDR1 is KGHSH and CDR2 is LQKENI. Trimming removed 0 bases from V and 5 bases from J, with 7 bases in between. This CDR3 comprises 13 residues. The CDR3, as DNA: TGTGCCAGCTCACCACCGGGGGCAACTGAAGCTTTCTTT. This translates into CASSPPGATEAFF.

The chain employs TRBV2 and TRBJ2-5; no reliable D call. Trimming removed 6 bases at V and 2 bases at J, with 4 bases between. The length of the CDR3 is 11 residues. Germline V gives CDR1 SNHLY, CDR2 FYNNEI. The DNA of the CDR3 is TGTGCCAGCAGCAAACAAGAGACCCAGTACTTC. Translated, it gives CASSKQETQYF. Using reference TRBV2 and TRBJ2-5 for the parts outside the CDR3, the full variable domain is EPEVTQTPSHQVTQMGQEVILRCVPISNHLYFYWYRQILGQKVEFLVSFYNNEISEKSEIFDDQFSVERPDGSNFTLKIRSTKLEDSAMYFCASSKQETQYFGPGTRLLVL.